These 28 T cell receptor beta chains share one sample of origin, sequenced in a study of shared clonotypes between healthy human individuals. Clones were sequenced by immunoSEQ multiplex PCR, and TCRdb holds only the in-frame ones, with some missing. The data contain some 2,500,000 clones, over 85% of them singletons. Sequencing used naive CD4+ T cells from PBMCs. Subset here: CD45RA+ positively selected. The receptor source for this set is a man between 18 and 35 years old in good health. Some clones in this sample may be carry-over from other donors' samples.

The chain links TRBV4-2 to TRBJ1-2; the D is unclear. V gave up 0 bases and J gave up 4 bases, with 9 bases separating them. Germline-derived CDR1 and CDR2 are LGHNA and YNFKEQ. The CDR3 length is 14 residues. CDR3 loop: CASSQDLAVYGYTF. In nucleotides, the CDR3 is TGTGCCAGCAGCCAAGATCTGGCAGTCTATGGCTACACCTTC.

As to this clone: Other DNA sequences within the sample encode an identical CDR3. The rearrangement joins TRBV5-1 to TRBJ2-1; 9 nucleotides align to TRBD1. The CDR3 covers 15 residues. V was clipped by 0 bases and J by 4 bases; unmatched bases: 2. Germline CDR1 reads SGHRS; CDR2 reads YFSETQ. The chain's CDR3 is CASSLVGQGYNEQFF. The CDR3 coding sequence is TGCGCCAGCAGCTTGGTGGGACAGGGATACAATGAGCAGTTCTTC. The full variable domain, its missing parts supplied by reference TRBV5-1 and TRBJ2-1, is KAGVTQTPRYLIKTRGQQVTLSCSPISGHRSVSWYQQTPGQGLQFLFEYFSETQRNKGNFPGRFSGRQFSNSRSEMNVSTLELGDSALYLCASSLVGQGYNEQFFGPGTRLTVL.

The rearrangement links TRBV19 to TRBJ1-3; D call uncertain. Germline V gene lookup returns CDR1 LNHDA and CDR2 SQIVND (reference sequence). V was cut by 10 bases and J by 2 bases, with 6 bases left in between. The CDR3 spans 11 residues. The DNA of the CDR3 is TGTGCCACCCTTGCTGGAAACACCATATATTTT. Protein sequence: CATLAGNTIYF. Combining the CDR3 with reference TRBV19 and TRBJ1-3 gives the whole variable domain DGGITQSPKYLFRKEGQNVTLSCEQNLNHDAMYWYRQDPGQGLRLIYYSQIVNDFQKGDIAEGYSVSREKKESFPLTVTSAQKNPTAFYLCATLAGNTIYFGEGSWLTVV.

As for this clone: Other DNA sequences from this sample encode an identical CDR3 as well. V and J are TRBV5-1 and TRBJ2-3; D ambiguous. This CDR3 is 14 amino acids long. Germline V CDR1 and CDR2: SGHRS, YFSETQ. The V gene lost 4 bases and the J gene lost 1 base, with 10 bases spanning the gap. The CDR3 DNA reads TGCGCCAGCAGCCCAAGGCCCGGCACAGATACGCAGTATTTT. Its protein product is CASSPRPGTDTQYF.

The chain carries TRBV7-8 and TRBJ1-2; perhaps TRBD1 as D (6 bases). V was trimmed by 0 bases and J by 4 bases, leaving 12 bases between them. Germline V lookup: CDR1 SGHVS, CDR2 FQNEAQ. CDR3 size: 15 residues. The CDR3: CASSLARDTGYGYTF. CDR3 DNA sequence: TGTGCCAGCAGCTTAGCTCGGGACACCGGCTATGGCTACACCTTC.

This clone was detected only once. This chain connects TRBV6-5 to TRBJ2-7, with 13 bases identical to TRBD2. CDR3 length: 13 residues. The V gene's germline CDR1 is MNHEY and CDR2 SVGAGI. The V gene end was trimmed by 7 bases and the J gene end by 6 bases; junction bases not matched to a gene: 3. As DNA, the CDR3 is TGTGCCAGCAAGGGACTAGCGGGATTCGAGCAGTACTTC. Amino acids: CASKGLAGFEQYF.

The chain joins TRBV6-6 to TRBJ2-1; 9 positions agree with TRBD2. After removal of 8 bases from V and 7 bases from J, the junction contained 6 bases not matched to a gene. The CDR3 contains 13 residues. Germline V lookup: CDR1 MNHNY, CDR2 SVGAGI (reference sequence). This CDR3 reads CASGGRVGNEQFF. The CDR3 coding sequence is TGTGCCAGCGGCGGGAGGGTGGGTAATGAGCAGTTCTTC.

The genes are TRBV5-1 and TRBJ1-1, with D unclear. The V end lost 4 bases, the J end lost 5 bases, and 12 bases lay between the germline ends. The CDR3 length is 13 residues. The germline CDR1 and CDR2 sequences are SGHRS and YFSETQ. The CDR3 sequence: CASSPDVGTEAFF. In DNA, the CDR3 is TGCGCCAGCAGCCCCGACGTCGGGACTGAAGCTTTCTTT.

The chain has TRBV4-1 and TRBJ2-1; D might be TRBD1 (6 bases). V lost 0 bases and J lost 4, with 19 bases in between. Germline CDR1 and CDR2: MGHRA and YSYEKL. The CDR3 has 18 residues. CDR3 region: CASSQDRVDRPNYNEQFF. For the CDR3, the DNA is TGCGCCAGCAGCCAAGATAGGGTAGACAGGCCTAATTACAATGAGCAGTTCTTC.

The chain couples TRBV18 to TRBJ1-1, with D unresolved. The CDR3 covers 14 residues. V was pared by 1 base and J by 11 bases, with 17 bases between. Germline CDR1 reads KGHSH; CDR2 reads LQKENI. The CDR3 here is CASSPRLEELMAFF. The CDR3 nucleotides are TGTGCCAGCTCACCACGATTGGAGGAGCTGATGGCTTTCTTT.

V is TRBV6-6 and J is TRBJ2-1; TRBD2 might be the D (6 bases). Trimming removed 7 bases at V and 4 bases at J, with 11 bases between. The CDR3 runs to 13 residues. Germline CDR1 MNHNY, CDR2 SVGAGI (reference sequence). CDR3 sequence: CASTLTSYNEQFF. The CDR3 DNA reads TGTGCCAGCACTCTGACTAGTTACAATGAGCAGTTCTTC.

This chain connects TRBV27 to TRBJ2-1; unclear D gene. V was pared by 6 bases and J by 4 bases, with 10 bases between. The CDR3 has 13 amino acids. Germline V CDR1 and CDR2: MNHEY, SMNVEV (reference sequence). The DNA of the CDR3 is TGTGCCAGCAGGTTGTCCCGATACAATGAGCAGTTCTTC. It is translated as CASRLSRYNEQFF.

The rearrangement joins TRBV21-1 to TRBJ2-3; whether TRBD2, the table's D call, matches the DNA was not checked. TRBV21-1 is deemed a pseudogene. This CDR3 contains 14 residues. CDR3 region: CASSRRGNTDTQYF. The CDR3 nucleotides are TGTGCCAGCAGCAGGCGGGGGAACACAGATACGCAGTATTTT.

The V and J genes are TRBV7-2 and TRBJ2-5; 10 nucleotides line up with TRBD1. There are 14 residues in the CDR3. Germline CDR1 and CDR2: SGHTA and FQGNSA. After removal of 0 bases from V and 10 bases from J, the junction contained 5 bases not matched to a gene. CDR3 coding DNA: TGTGCCAGCAGCTTAGCCGGGGACAGGGGCCTCCAGTACTTC. Encoded protein: CASSLAGDRGLQYF.

Of note for this clone: The sample contains more than one DNA sequence encoding this CDR3. The chain employs TRBV9 and TRBJ2-5; TRBD2 agrees at 15 bases. V lost 3 bases, J lost 2 bases, and 2 bases stayed unmatched. In germline, CDR1 is SGDLS, CDR2 YYNGEE. This CDR3 is 16 amino acids long. CDR3 amino acids: CASSAGLAGGQETQYF. The CDR3 DNA reads as TGTGCCAGCAGCGCCGGACTAGCGGGAGGGCAAGAGACCCAGTACTTC.

The rearrangement uses TRBV19 and TRBJ2-6; unclear D gene. The CDR3 has 17 residues. The ends were cut back, 3 bases at V and 0 bases at J, with 12 bases in the middle. Germline assignment: CDR1 LNHDA and CDR2 SQIVND (reference sequence). CDR3 loop: CASSIPEFDSGANVLTF. The CDR3 DNA reads TGTGCCAGTAGTATTCCCGAGTTTGACTCTGGGGCCAACGTCCTGACTTTC.

This clone was observed a handful of times. This chain links TRBV18 with TRBJ2-1, with 8 bases that match TRBD1. The CDR3 is 17 amino acids. The ends lost 1 base at V and 1 base at J; junction bases unmatched: 6. Looked up from germline, CDR1 is KGHSH and CDR2 is LQKENI. Here the CDR3 reads CASSPLGTGRSYNEQFF. The CDR3, as DNA: TGTGCCAGCTCACCACTGGGGACAGGACGATCCTACAATGAGCAGTTCTTC. The whole variable domain, filled in from reference TRBV18 and TRBJ2-1, reads NAGVMQNPRHLVRRRGQEARLRCSPMKGHSHVYWYRQLPEEGLKFMVYLQKENIIDESGMPKERFSAEFPKEGPSILRIQQVVRGDSAAYFCASSPLGTGRSYNEQFFGPGTRLTVL.

The sample holds one count of this clone. The chain recombines TRBV15 with TRBJ2-7; tentative D call: TRBD1 (5 bases). Trimming removed 3 bases from V and 4 bases from J, with 19 bases in between. CDR3 length: 16 residues. In germline, CDR1 is LNHNV, CDR2 YYDKDF (reference sequence). The CDR3: CATSRSRQGSIYEQYF. CDR3 DNA sequence: TGTGCCACCAGCAGGAGTCGGCAGGGTAGCATATACGAGCAGTACTTC.

The chain has TRBV10-3 and TRBJ2-7; 9 nucleotides agree with TRBD1. The CDR3 is made up of 14 amino acids. Germline CDR1 ENHRY, CDR2 SYGVKD. J gave up 10 bases and V 7 bases, and 14 bases lay outside the gene matches. The CDR3 is CAIMLGGQGSPQYF. Here the CDR3 DNA reads TGTGCCATCATGCTTGGAGGACAGGGGTCCCCCCAGTACTTC.

This clone was counted once. The rearrangement uses TRBV2 and TRBJ1-5; D ambiguous. The CDR3 loop spans 16 amino acids. Germline V gene sequence: CDR1 SNHLY, CDR2 FYNNEI. V lost 4 bases, J lost 7 bases, and 20 bases lay in between. CDR3 nucleotides: TGTGCCAGCAGTGCGTCCGGGAGACTGAGGGAGCAGCCCCAGCATTTT. It is translated as CASSASGRLREQPQHF.

This sequence joins TRBV5-4 and TRBJ2-5, with 7 bases that match TRBD1. This CDR3 comprises 19 residues. With V trimmed by 4 bases and J by 0 bases, 18 bases remained unmatched. CDR1 is SGHNT and CDR2 is YYREEE in the germline V gene (reference sequence). CDR3 region: CASSQKRDSRIAYQETQYF. For the CDR3, the DNA is TGTGCCAGCAGCCAAAAACGGGACAGTAGAATTGCGTACCAAGAGACCCAGTACTTC.

The chain is built from TRBV6-5 and TRBJ1-4; 7 bases fit TRBD1. The CDR3 sequence is 15 residues long. Germline CDR1 MNHEY, CDR2 SVGAGI. The ends lost 8 bases at V and 5 bases at J; junction bases unmatched: 11. The CDR3: CASRRVTGPNEKLFF. DNA for the CDR3: TGTGCCAGCCGAAGAGTGACAGGGCCGAATGAAAAACTGTTTTTT.

This sequence joins TRBV28 and TRBJ2-7; 12 bases map to TRBD2. V shed 1 base, J shed 1 base, and the junction held 14 bases outside the gene matches. This CDR3 is 20 amino acids long. Germline assignment: CDR1 MDHEN and CDR2 SYDVKM. CDR3 nucleotide sequence: TGTGCCAGCAGTTTATTCAGCGGGCTAGCGGGAGGGCCTAGATCCTACGAGCAGTACTTC. It yields the protein CASSLFSGLAGGPRSYEQYF. The full variable domain, rest sourced from reference TRBV28 and TRBJ2-7, is DVKVTQSSRYLVKRTGEKVFLECVQDMDHENMFWYRQDPGLGLRLIYFSYDVKMKEKGDIPEGYSVSREKKERFSLILESASTNQTSMYLCASSLFSGLAGGPRSYEQYFGPGTRLTVT.

Remarks on this clone: At the DNA level, this CDR3 is encoded by other sequences in the same sample as well. The gene calls are TRBV5-1 and TRBJ2-5; TRBD2 is a possible D gene (5 bases). This CDR3 region has 15 residues. The germline gives CDR1 SGHRS, CDR2 YFSETQ. Trimming cost V 0 bases and J 2 bases, with 11 bases left between them. The CDR3 loop reads CASSLALGVQETQYF. The CDR3 DNA follows: TGCGCCAGCAGCTTGGCCTTGGGAGTTCAAGAGACCCAGTACTTC.

The chain employs TRBV18 and TRBJ1-3, with D possibly TRBD1 on 6 matching bases. CDR3 length: 15 residues. Trimming shortened V by 5 bases and J by 1 base, and 12 bases separated the two germline ends. The germline CDR1 and CDR2 sequences are KGHSH and LQKENI. CDR3 amino acids: CASSTTQGSGNTIYF. The CDR3 coding sequence is TGTGCCAGCTCAACTACACAGGGATCTGGAAACACCATATATTTT.

The rearrangement links TRBV6-6 to TRBJ2-1, with D unresolved. This CDR3 has 11 residues. Germline-derived CDR1 and CDR2 are MNHNY and SVGAGI (reference sequence). Trimming took off 4 bases at V and 10 bases at J, with 8 bases between the two ends. The CDR3 DNA is TGTGCCAGCAGTTCCCGGGCAGAGCAGTTCTTC. Translated: CASSSRAEQFF.

This clone was recorded only once. The J gene is TRBJ2-6, the V gene TRBV19, with D hard to call. Germline CDR1 reads LNHDA; CDR2 reads SQIVND (reference sequence). V was clipped by 3 bases and J by 3 bases, with 6 bases between them. CDR3 length: 14 residues. The CDR3 DNA reads TGTGCCAGTAGTATGGTTGGTGGGGCCAACGTCCTGACTTTC. This translates into CASSMVGGANVLTF.

This chain uses TRBV6-4 with TRBJ1-2, with D hard to call. V lost 3 bases, J lost 8 bases, and 10 bases lay in between. CDR1 and CDR2 (germline): MRHNA, SNTAGT. The CDR3 length is 12 residues. Here the CDR3 reads CASSDPYGGYTF. The CDR3 DNA reads TGTGCCAGCAGTGATCCGTACGGGGGCTACACCTTC.